Reported below is one T cell receptor (beta chain). This clone was seen a few times. The specificity of this receptor is unknown. No much larger clone exists at a distance of one base, and base qualities are not known. Its CDR3 holds 15 amino acids, cysteine through phenylalanine. CDR3 DNA is the only sequence kept; it has 45 bases, read in frame from the first base. The library was obtained by the immunoSEQ multiplex PCR assay. For the multiplex PCR, a mixture combining 60 forward primers for TCR Vbeta segments and 13 reverse primers for TCR Jbeta segments was used. Amplification of the CDR3 region of rearranged TCR beta genes was performed with a multiplex PCR assay on genomic DNA. The Illumina HiSeq System was used to sequence the amplified TCR beta libraries as 87-base-pair reads. In the original analysis: A later analysis tallied 70 million to 100 million unique TCR beta chains across the 550 to 850 repertoires, and some 10 million of those chains were shared by two or more donors. Raw reads were error-corrected and collapsed into unique sequences by a nearest-neighbor algorithm in which closely related sequences were merged to remove PCR and sequencing errors. V, D and J gene segments were assigned by aligning CDR3 sequences to IMGT reference sequences. For a sequence to be retained, a match of at least six nucleotides to both a V gene segment and a J gene segment was required. A rearrangement counted as productive if the CDR3 had no stop codons and remained in frame with V and J, and every other rearrangement counted as non-productive. Following IMGT convention, CDR3 was defined as the stretch from the second conserved V-encoded cysteine up to the conserved J-encoded phenylalanine. In an earlier analysis of more than 550 of the donors, sequences lacking an unambiguous match to a single V gene segment were excluded. In an earlier analysis of several hundred of the donors, a V segment was called functional when productive rearrangements were above 56.7%, and segregating when the standard deviation between donors exceeded 5%. A statistical classification framework was built for diagnosing cytomegalovirus status from the catalog of TCR beta chain sequences. A later analysis assigned V and J genes by comparing TCR nucleotide sequences with IMGT/GENE-DB human TR gene sequences. Using the TCRdist pipeline, a later analysis assigned CDR3 sequences along with most-parsimonious VDJ recombination scenarios. In a later analysis, each TCR beta chain was defined by its CDR3 amino acid sequence together with its V-gene family, and reads without a unique V-gene family were excluded. A later analysis removed 550 to 700 highly shared, low-generation-probability nucleotide sequences to deal with suspected cross-contamination and a sequencing artifact. In a later analysis, a clonal expansion index for each public chain was calculated from normalized within-repertoire ranks of inferred template counts. In a later analysis, generation probabilities were computed with a VDJ recombination model fitted to out-of-frame rearrangements, and the resulting probabilities were checked against IGoR. In a later analysis, hypergeometric tests were used to score TCR-TCR, TCR-HLA and TCR-CMV co-occurrence, with a repertoire-size bias correction applied to TCR pairs. To estimate false discovery rates, a later analysis permuted the HLA or CMV assignments 20 times. In a later analysis, co-occurring TCRs were grouped with DBSCAN, and TCRdist sequence similarity was added when clustering was performed within HLA-allele-positive subsets. Repertoires with fewer than 30,000 or more than 120,000 public chains were left out of co-occurrence clustering, as were about 5 repertoires with anomalous nucleotide sharing. TCRdb mirrors the immuneACCESS table, restricted to in-frame sequences. Some clones are absent from its copies; in checked studies, under half trace to an unresolved V gene, and the reason for the others is unknown. V, J and clone size are those of that table, while D and trimming were read from the DNA. A total of over 85,000 clones appear in this sample, 69% of them only once. Approximately 1.1% of the sample is held by the ten biggest clonotypes.

This record comes from a study of cytomegalovirus exposure and HLA in healthy donors (TCRdb year 2017). Concerning the study at large: An earlier analysis of approximately 550 of the donors reported 250 to 350 Gb of sequence data and 120 million or so unique TCR beta sequences from about 179 million T cells. Rather than drawing on any new phenotypic data, the later analysis identified candidate immune exposures from TCR beta sequences and the way those sequences occurred across donors. HLA typing included class I and class II loci at four-digit resolution. The study aimed to test whether cataloging public T cell receptors could reveal signatures of past pathogen exposure. Of the approximately 400 genotyped donors, more than 75% were placed in the genetic ancestry cluster associated with self-reported Caucasian donors. Alongside the repertoire data, information on donor age, sex, ethnicity and CMV serostatus was compiled. Using immunosequencing, the study profiled T cell repertoires from 666 subjects and related those repertoires to cytomegalovirus serostatus. The number of typed donors differed by locus: roughly 629-640 for A, B, C, DRB1 and DQB1; about 520 for DQA1; over 600 for DPA1; and some 450 for DPB1. In a later genetic analysis, genome-wide SNP genotypes for about 55% of the roughly 700 donors were used, and that subset was treated as a discovery cohort. To predict cytomegalovirus infection status, the study combined high-throughput TCR immunosequencing, statistical association of individual TCRs with disease status, and machine learning. In an earlier analysis of 500 to 650 of the donors, high-throughput TCR beta sequencing was used to judge whether each TCR beta V gene segment behaved as functional or pseudogenic. Every repertoire in the discovery cohort had been generated on one and the same sequencing platform. About 320 gigabases of sequencing data and approximately 84 million unique TCR sequences were included in an early release covering several hundred HLA-typed donors. In a later analysis, previously published TCR beta repertoires from about 670 donors were re-analyzed and high-resolution HLA genotyping was added so that TCR occurrence patterns could be studied. On average, about 240,000 unique TCR beta nucleotide sequences were sequenced per donor among 300 to 500 genotyped donors of the cohort, with about 17% of those sequences being non-productive. Five DR-DQ haplotypes were handled as single units for association and clustering because linkage in the cohort was strong. Besides the first cohort of 500 to 700 subjects, a separate validation cohort made up of some 110 different subjects was used.

The cohort comprised some 730 healthy bone marrow donors. All cohort members were sampled while nominally healthy, although unrecorded immune exposures were likely present. The donor tested CMV seronegative, placing the donor among the 300 to 400 seronegative members of the cohort. A peripheral blood sample was provided by each donor, and peripheral blood mononuclear cells were used for TCR beta sequencing. Genomic DNA was extracted from the blood cell samples with the Qiagen DNeasy Blood Extraction Kit. General conclusions and limits of the study: Three of the identified cytomegalovirus-associated TCR beta chains were confirmed in vitro to be specific for cytomegalovirus antigens. In a later analysis, the rate of TCR association differed among HLA loci, with DRB1 alleles having the most associated TCRs and HLA-C alleles having the fewest. The cohort was sequenced for TCR beta chains only, and without alpha or paired-chain data the features that could be detected were limited. According to a later analysis, most CMV-associated TCR beta chains appeared to be HLA-restricted, and the HLA associations seemed to be driven largely by CMV exposure. The study gave a list of 150 to 200 TCR beta chains associated with cytomegalovirus. Because the 87-base-pair reads could not distinguish some IMGT-functional V segments, including TRBV6-2 and TRBV6-3, those segments were excluded. Compared with equally common non-associated chains, HLA-associated TCR beta chains in a later analysis were more clonally expanded and had lower generation probabilities. Seventeen rarely observed V segments, including chromosome 9 orphons, were excluded from the earlier analysis of about 610 of the donors because counts were too low. Compared with the roughly 600-donor mean, donors in an Asian-associated ancestry cluster had fewer N-insertions in productive TCRs, according to a later genetic analysis. In both the original and validation cohorts, the classifier was reported to diagnose cytomegalovirus status with high specificity and sensitivity. In a later analysis, several top co-occurrence clusters were reported to appear linked to parvovirus B19, influenza, CMV and Epstein-Barr virus. Across donors, most TCR sequences were observed very rarely, whereas some public TCRs were present in many individuals. The sequencing pipeline was judged likely to have produced a cluster of highly shared sequence variants as a technical artifact. Immune exposure information for the cohort was limited to CMV serostatus. Because some donors lacked HLA typing at each locus, the association tests relied only on the typed subset. When HLA alleles, especially DR and DQ, strongly co-occurred, TCR associations were difficult to assign to individual alleles. A further reported finding was that TCR beta sequences accurately predicted the HLA-A and HLA-B alleles for most subjects in the first cohort. Correlated functional status among segregating V segments might reflect linkage disequilibrium, but an unknown experimental factor could not be ruled out. A later analysis associated approximately 17,000 TCR beta sequences with specific HLA alleles at a false discovery rate of 0.05. In a later genetic analysis, a missense DCLRE1C variant was associated with V-gene and J-gene trimming of TCR beta chains, and the association was replicated in an independent cohort. An earlier analysis of around 540 of the donors showed that most TCR beta V segments appeared in productive rearrangements either about 87% or about 30% of the time, which broadly matched IMGT annotations. Presence/absence analyses assumed roughly uniform sequencing depth across donors, an assumption that may not hold. The authors suggested that the approach could potentially be generalized to other disease states and immunological phenotypes.

Sequencing was carried out using PBMCs. The receptor chain draws on TRBV21-1 and TRBJ1-3; no check of the table's D call, TRBD1, against the DNA was made. TRBV21-1 is classified as a pseudogene. This TCR came from a female donor in good health and CMV-seronegative. The encoded CDR3 is CASSIPTGWGNTIYF. The DNA sequence follows: TGTGCCAGCAGCATACCGACAGGGTGGGGAAACACCATATATTTT.